This passage covers 3 T cell receptor beta chains from one sample sequenced in a study of OX40 agonist ivuxolimab in advanced cancers. Sequencing was performed with immunoSEQ multiplex PCR; in TCRdb, only in-frame clones are kept and a portion is missing. The table has 70,000 to 85,000 clones, approximately 90% seen once. Sequencing was performed on CD4+ or CD8+ T cells sorted from blood, taken in a trial of the OX40 agonist ivuxolimab. These receptors were obtained from an adult with an advanced solid tumor such as melanoma, head and neck, liver or kidney cancer.

The gene calls are TRBV7-2 and TRBJ1-2; no firm D call. Germline V CDR1 and CDR2: SGHTA, FQGNSA. The ends were cut back, 1 base at V and 2 bases at J, with 8 bases in the middle. The CDR3 loop spans 14 amino acids. The CDR3: CASSLVGENYGYTF. The CDR3 DNA is TGTGCCAGCAGCTTAGTCGGGGAAAACTATGGCTACACCTTC. Combining the CDR3 with reference TRBV7-2 and TRBJ1-2 gives the whole variable domain GAGVSQSPSNKVTEKGKDVELRCDPISGHTALYWYRQSLGQGLEFLIYFQGNSAPDKSGLPSDRFSAERTGGSVSTLTIQRTQQEDSAVYLCASSLVGENYGYTFGSGTRLTVV.

Only one count was recorded for this clone. The gene calls are TRBV18 and TRBJ2-3; maybe TRBD2 (6 bases). V was shortened by 7 bases and J by 1 base, with 9 bases between the two germline ends. CDR3 length: 13 amino acids. CDR1 is KGHSH and CDR2 is LQKENI in the germline V gene. The CDR3 DNA reads as TGTGCCAGCTTGGAGGGCGGCACAGATACGCAGTATTTT. This codes for CASLEGGTDTQYF.

V is TRBV6-1 and J is TRBJ1-4; 10 bases fit TRBD1. Germline CDR1 and CDR2: MNHNS and SASEGT. V dropped 2 bases and J dropped 8; count of bases not matched to a gene: 5. There are 15 residues in the CDR3. CDR3 DNA sequence: TGTGCCAGCAGTGAAAGGTGGGACAGGGGAGAAAAACTGTTTTTT. Its protein is CASSERWDRGEKLFF.